A selection of T cell receptor beta chains follows, all from one sample in a study of cytomegalovirus exposure and HLA in healthy donors. Assay: immunoSEQ multiplex PCR; the TCRdb copy retains only in-frame clones and omits some. The sample table sets out 200,000 or so clones. Sequenced input: PBMCs. The receptors come from a boy younger than 18 in good health and CMV-seronegative. CDR3s include the opening cysteine and the closing phenylalanine or tryptophan. Fields, in order: J gene, V gene, D gene, CDR3 DNA, CDR3 protein. The D gene is left open where the match is weak.

J: TRBJ1-2; V: TRBV4-1; D: TRBD1; DNA: TGCGCCAGCAGCCAAGGGGGGACAGTGAGTAACTATGGCTACACCTTC; CDR3: CASSQGGTVSNYGYTF
J: TRBJ2-7; V: TRBV4-1; D: .; DNA: TGCGCCAGCAGCCAAGGTCCTTCCTACGAGCAGTACTTC; CDR3: CASSQGPSYEQYF
J: TRBJ1-5; V: TRBV7-9; D: .; DNA: TGTGCCAGCTCCCGGAGGGTTCCACAGCCCCAGCATTTT; CDR3: CASSRRVPQPQHF
J: TRBJ2-1; V: TRBV5-6; D: .; DNA: TGTGCCAGCAGCTGGCCAGGGGCCTCCTACAATGAGCAGTTCTTC; CDR3: CASSWPGASYNEQFF
J: TRBJ2-5; V: TRBV7-3; D: .; DNA: TGTGCCAGCAGTTACTCGGGACTCAAGGGGAAAGAGACCCAGTACTTC; CDR3: CASSYSGLKGKETQYF
J: TRBJ2-3; V: TRBV10-1; D: TRBD1; DNA: TGCGCCAGCAGAAGAGCTGTCCCCGGGACAGGATCCACAGATACGCAGTATTTT; CDR3: CASRRAVPGTGSTDTQYF
J: TRBJ2-7; V: TRBV28; D: .; DNA: TGTGCCAGCAGTTTACCCCCGCAGGGCTACGAGCAGTACTTC; CDR3: CASSLPPQGYEQYF
J: TRBJ2-5; V: TRBV19; D: .; DNA: TGTGCCAGTAGTATGTGGGTAGTATGGGGCAGGGGTCAAGAGACCCAGTACTTC; CDR3: CASSMWVVWGRGQETQYF
J: TRBJ1-2; V: TRBV6-5; D: .; DNA: TGTGCCAGCAGTTACGGAGGGAGCGATCCCTATGGCTACACCTTC; CDR3: CASSYGGSDPYGYTF
J: TRBJ1-5; V: TRBV18; D: TRBD1; DNA: TGTGCCAGCTCCGAGGGACAGAAGGGGAATCAGCCCCAGCATTTT; CDR3: CASSEGQKGNQPQHF
J: TRBJ2-1; V: TRBV30; D: TRBD2; DNA: TGTGCCTGGGATTACAGGTCACTAGCGGGGGGGCCCTCCTACAATGAGCAGTTCTTC; CDR3: CAWDYRSLAGGPSYNEQFF
J: TRBJ1-2; V: TRBV18; D: TRBD1; DNA: TGTGCCAGCTCACCCGGGACAGGGGCTCCCAGAGGCTTC; CDR3: CASSPGTGAPRGF
J: TRBJ2-7; V: TRBV6-1; D: TRBD2; DNA: TGTGCCAGCAGTGACGGGAGGGGGGATCTGTACGAGCAGTACTTC; CDR3: CASSDGRGDLYEQYF
J: TRBJ2-2; V: TRBV30; D: .; DNA: TGTGCCTGGAAGGAGGCCGGGGAGCTGTTTTTT; CDR3: CAWKEAGELFF
J: TRBJ2-1; V: TRBV11-2; D: TRBD2; DNA: TGTGCCAGCAGCGCGAGCGGGGGCCTTGGCGAAAGCTCCTACAATGAGCAGTTCTTC; CDR3: CASSASGGLGESSYNEQFF
J: TRBJ2-1; V: TRBV5-6; D: TRBD1; DNA: TGTGCCAGCAGCCGCCCGACAGGGGTCGATGAGCAGTTCTTC; CDR3: CASSRPTGVDEQFF
J: TRBJ1-5; V: TRBV6-1; D: .; DNA: TGTGCCAGCTCCAACCAGGGGTACAATCAGCCCCAGCATTTT; CDR3: CASSNQGYNQPQHF
J: TRBJ2-7; V: TRBV7-2; D: .; DNA: TGTGCCAGCAGCCAGGGCCGCTACGAGCAGTACTTC; CDR3: CASSQGRYEQYF
J: TRBJ2-7; V: TRBV4-3; D: TRBD1; DNA: TGCGCCAGCAGCCACGCAACTGGGACAGGGGCCTACGAGCAGTACTTC; CDR3: CASSHATGTGAYEQYF
J: TRBJ1-5; V: TRBV5-1; D: .; DNA: TGCGCCAGCAGCCCCGGACCCGGGGGGGACAATCAGCCCCAGCATTTT; CDR3: CASSPGPGGDNQPQHF
J: TRBJ1-2; V: TRBV15; D: .; DNA: TGTGCCACCAGCAGAGGTCCAAGGACAGCATGGATCTACACCTTC; CDR3: CATSRGPRTAWIYTF
J: TRBJ2-3; V: TRBV6-5; D: .; DNA: TGTGCCAGCAGTTACGCACAGGGTGCGGATACGCAGTATTTT; CDR3: CASSYAQGADTQYF
J: TRBJ1-6; V: TRBV11-2; D: .; DNA: TGTGCCAGCAGCAGACAGAGGAGCTCCTATAATTCACCCCTCCACTTT; CDR3: CASSRQRSSYNSPLHF
J: TRBJ2-3; V: TRBV5-1; D: TRBD2; DNA: TGCGCCAGCAGCTTGGGCGGGACCAGTCCAGCGGGGGCAGGAGATACGCAGTATTTT; CDR3: CASSLGGTSPAGAGDTQYF
J: TRBJ1-3; V: TRBV7-7; D: .; DNA: TGTGCTAGCAGCCCCTCCTCTGGAAACACCATATATTTT; CDR3: CASSPSSGNTIYF
J: TRBJ2-7; V: TRBV28; D: TRBD1; DNA: TGTGCCAGCAGTTTACCCGGGGGACAGGGTTCCTACGAGCAGTACTTC; CDR3: CASSLPGGQGSYEQYF
J: TRBJ1-1; V: TRBV5-1; D: TRBD1; DNA: TGCGCCAGCAGCTTCGTACAGGGGTACGCTGAAGCTTTCTTT; CDR3: CASSFVQGYAEAFF
J: TRBJ2-7; V: TRBV5-4; D: .; DNA: TGTGCCAGCAGTTACGGGACTGAATACTACGAGCAGTACTTC; CDR3: CASSYGTEYYEQYF
J: TRBJ2-1; V: TRBV7-6; D: .; DNA: TGTGCTACAAGTGGCGGGGCCGCCTACAATGAGCAGTTCTTC; CDR3: CATSGGAAYNEQFF
J: TRBJ1-6; V: TRBV30; D: TRBD1; DNA: TGTGCCTGGAGTGACGGACAGGGGGCGGATTCACCCCTCCACTTT; CDR3: CAWSDGQGADSPLHF
J: TRBJ2-2; V: TRBV25-1; D: TRBD1; DNA: TGTGCCAGCAGTGGTGGACAGGGCTTCACCGGGGAGCTGTTTTTT; CDR3: CASSGGQGFTGELFF
J: TRBJ2-1; V: TRBV27; D: .; DNA: TGTGCCAGCAGTACCTTGGACAGTGAAGACTACAATGAGCAGTTCTTC; CDR3: CASSTLDSEDYNEQFF
J: TRBJ1-5; V: TRBV23-1; D: .; DNA: TGCGCCAGCAGTCGGTCAGGCGGGGCACGGCCCCAGCATTTT; CDR3: CASSRSGGARPQHF
J: TRBJ2-2; V: TRBV7-6; D: TRBD1; DNA: TGTGCCAGCAGCAAGAGGGACAGGCTGAACACCGGGGAGCTGTTTTTT; CDR3: CASSKRDRLNTGELFF
J: TRBJ1-6; V: TRBV5-1; D: .; DNA: TGCGCCAGCAGCTTGGAGGGGGGGGCCGCCTATAATTCACCCCTCCACTTT; CDR3: CASSLEGGAAYNSPLHF
J: TRBJ1-5; V: TRBV21-1; D: .; DNA: TGTGCCAGCAGCTTCTTAGGGGGACAGGTGAAGCTAGCGGGAAATCAGCCCCAGCATTTT; CDR3: CASSFLGGQVKLAGNQPQHF
J: TRBJ2-7; V: TRBV2; D: .; DNA: TGTGCCAGCAGTGAAATCGCCGGGAGCTCCTACGAGCAGTACTTC; CDR3: CASSEIAGSSYEQYF
J: TRBJ1-1; V: TRBV6-6; D: .; DNA: TGTGCCAGCAGTTACTCGTTGGCAGGGCGACCTGAAGCTTTCTTT; CDR3: CASSYSLAGRPEAFF
J: TRBJ1-6; V: TRBV15; D: TRBD1; DNA: TGTGCCACCAGCAGAGAGGGGGACAGAGCCTCACCCCTCCACTTT; CDR3: CATSREGDRASPLHF
J: TRBJ1-5; V: TRBV2; D: TRBD1; DNA: TGTGCCAGCACCCGTGCGGGACAGGAAAACAATCAGCCCCAGCATTTT; CDR3: CASTRAGQENNQPQHF
J: TRBJ2-3; V: TRBV11-3; D: TRBD2; DNA: TGTGCCAGCAGCCCGGGGGGGCTGGGAGATACGCAGTATTTT; CDR3: CASSPGGLGDTQYF
J: TRBJ1-1; V: TRBV2; D: .; DNA: TGTGCCAGCAGTGATAATCTCCGGGGGACTGAAGCTTTCTTT; CDR3: CASSDNLRGTEAFF
J: TRBJ1-1; V: TRBV2; D: TRBD1; DNA: TGTGCCAGCAGTGAGGGACAGGGGCCAGAAGCTTTCTTT; CDR3: CASSEGQGPEAFF
J: TRBJ2-5; V: TRBV7-2; D: .; DNA: TGTGCCAGCAGCTTAGGGCGGGGTTTCGAGACCCAGTACTTC; CDR3: CASSLGRGFETQYF
J: TRBJ2-3; V: TRBV27; D: TRBD1; DNA: TGTGCCAGCAGTTTCTGGACAGGGTCGTCAGATACGCAGTATTTT; CDR3: CASSFWTGSSDTQYF
J: TRBJ2-3; V: TRBV30; D: TRBD2; DNA: TGTGCCTGGAGTGTAAAGGGGGGACTAGATACAGATACGCAGTATTTT; CDR3: CAWSVKGGLDTDTQYF
J: TRBJ1-3; V: TRBV7-9; D: .; DNA: TGTGCCAGCAGCTTAATAGGGGGCTCTGGAAACACCATATATTTT; CDR3: CASSLIGGSGNTIYF
J: TRBJ2-7; V: TRBV6-5; D: TRBD2; DNA: TGTGCCACCGGGACTAGCGGTTCCTACGAGCAGTACTTC; CDR3: CATGTSGSYEQYF
J: TRBJ2-7; V: TRBV2; D: .; DNA: TGTGCCAGCAGGGTGACAACCATATACTACGAGCAGTACTTC; CDR3: CASRVTTIYYEQYF
J: TRBJ1-1; V: TRBV5-4; D: TRBD1; DNA: TGTGCCAGCAGCATTGGCCGGGACAGGGAAGCTTTCTTT; CDR3: CASSIGRDREAFF
J: TRBJ2-7; V: TRBV4-1; D: .; DNA: TGCGCCAGCAGCCAGCCCGGGGGGCCCTCCTACGAGCAGTACTTC; CDR3: CASSQPGGPSYEQYF
J: TRBJ2-7; V: TRBV15; D: TRBD1; DNA: TGTGCCACCAGCTCCTACGGGGACAGCCCAAACTACGAGCAGTACTTC; CDR3: CATSSYGDSPNYEQYF